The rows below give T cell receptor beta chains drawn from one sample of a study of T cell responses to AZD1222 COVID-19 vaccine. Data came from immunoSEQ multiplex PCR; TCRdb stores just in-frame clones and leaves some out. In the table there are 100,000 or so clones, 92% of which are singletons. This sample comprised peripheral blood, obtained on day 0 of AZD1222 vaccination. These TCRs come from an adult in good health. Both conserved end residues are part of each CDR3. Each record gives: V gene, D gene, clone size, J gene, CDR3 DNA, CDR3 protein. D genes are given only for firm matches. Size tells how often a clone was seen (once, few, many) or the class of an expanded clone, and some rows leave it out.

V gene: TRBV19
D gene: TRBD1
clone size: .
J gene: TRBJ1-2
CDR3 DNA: TGTGCCAGTAGTACCGTACAGGGGGCCTATGGCTACACCTTC
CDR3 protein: CASSTVQGAYGYTF

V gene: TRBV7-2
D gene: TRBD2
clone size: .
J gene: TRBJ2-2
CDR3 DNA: TGTGCCAGCAGCTTAAGGGCTAGCGGGAGGATGTTCGTCGGGGAGCTGTTTTTT
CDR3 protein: CASSLRASGRMFVGELFF

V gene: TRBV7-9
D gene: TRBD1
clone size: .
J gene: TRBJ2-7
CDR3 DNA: TGTGCCAGCAGCCCTGGGGCCGGACAGGGGGACTCCGAGCAGTACTTC
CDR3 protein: CASSPGAGQGDSEQYF

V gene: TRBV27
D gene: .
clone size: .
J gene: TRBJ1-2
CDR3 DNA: TGTGCCAGCAGTTCCCGGGACACCCCTAACTATGGCTACACCTTC
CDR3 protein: CASSSRDTPNYGYTF

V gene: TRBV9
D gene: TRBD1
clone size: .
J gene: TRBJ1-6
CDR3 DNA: TGTGCCAGCAGCGTCTACAGGGGGCCGAATTCACCCCTCCACTTT
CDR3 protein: CASSVYRGPNSPLHF

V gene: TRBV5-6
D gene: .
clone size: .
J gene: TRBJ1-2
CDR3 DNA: TGTGCCAGCAGCTTGGGATACTATGGCTACACCTTC
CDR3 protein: CASSLGYYGYTF

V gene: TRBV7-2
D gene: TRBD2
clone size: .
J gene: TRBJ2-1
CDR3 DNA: TGTGCCAGCAGCTTAGTTTCGGCGGGGGGGAACAATGAGCAGTTCTTC
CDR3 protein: CASSLVSAGGNNEQFF

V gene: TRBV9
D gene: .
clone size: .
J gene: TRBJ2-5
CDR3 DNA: TGTGCCAGCAGCGTAGCTGCGCCTAGCAGCGAGACCCAGTACTTC
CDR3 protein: CASSVAAPSSETQYF

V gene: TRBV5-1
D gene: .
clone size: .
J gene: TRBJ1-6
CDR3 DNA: TGCGCCAGCAGCTTGGAAGGGAAGTCACCCCTCCACTTT
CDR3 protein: CASSLEGKSPLHF

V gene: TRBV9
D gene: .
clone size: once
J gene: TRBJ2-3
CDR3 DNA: TGTGCCAGCAGCGTAGGACCAAGATTTGTCACAGATACGCAGTATTTT
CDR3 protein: CASSVGPRFVTDTQYF

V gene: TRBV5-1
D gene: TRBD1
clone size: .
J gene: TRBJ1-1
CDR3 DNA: TGCGCCAGCAGCTTGGCGAGGACAGGGTACACTGAAGCTTTCTTT
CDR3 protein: CASSLARTGYTEAFF

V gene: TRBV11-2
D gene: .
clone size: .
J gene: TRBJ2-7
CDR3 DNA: TGTGCCAGCAGCTCGGACGGATTCGAGCAGTACTTC
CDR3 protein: CASSSDGFEQYF